This T cell receptor (beta chain) is from a study of T cell repertoires in cytomegalovirus infection. Study context: Indications came from public TCR beta signatures; they pointed to CMV infection and to a matching HLA type. Findings and caveats of the study: HLA-C-restricted CMV clonotypes gave the most frequent clonotype in two of eight donors. Identification of carriers of CMV plus the relevant HLA was performed using cumulative public TCR beta family frequency.

The CDR3 is 18 residues long. Germline V gene lookup returns CDR1 LNHDA and CDR2 SQIVND (reference sequence). The ends were cut back, 5 bases at V and 4 bases at J, with 26 bases in the middle. At least ten counts were recorded for this clonotype. Its specificity is not known. One entry per CDR3 protein results from TCRdb running MiXCR on the reads. In the table there are about 490,000 distinct CDR3 sequences, 10% to 12% of which are singletons. Sequenced material: PBMCs. The J gene is TRBJ1-1, the V gene TRBV19; possible D gene TRBD1, 5 bases. The source is a human donor in good health (CMV status not recorded). Some clones in this sample may be carry-over from other donors' samples. CDR3 sequence reads: CASSPGGRAYEGSTEAFF. The CDR3 nucleotides read TGTGCCAGTAGTCCCGGCGGCAGGGCCTATGAGGGGAGCACTGAAGCTTTCTTT.